These 9 T cell receptor beta chains originate from one sample sequenced in a study of cytomegalovirus exposure and HLA in healthy donors. Produced via immunoSEQ multiplex PCR; TCRdb's table is partial and in-frame only. Here the sample spans 250,000 to 350,000 clones, roughly 87% being singletons. The sequencing sample was made of PBMCs. These receptors originate from a woman in her 30s in good health and CMV-seropositive.

The genes are TRBV30 and TRBJ2-5, with TRBD1 matching 10 bases. CDR1 is GTSNPN, CDR2 SVGIG, per germline (reference sequence). The CDR3 extends over 13 amino acids. CDR3 sequence reads: CARTGGTQETQYF. The CDR3 DNA reads as TGTGCAAGGACAGGGGGGACCCAAGAGACCCAGTACTTC.

The chain employs TRBV2 and TRBJ1-6, with 8 bases identical to TRBD1. CDR3 size: 14 residues. J was trimmed by 5 bases and V by 8 bases; bases with no gene match: 5. The germline CDR1 and CDR2 sequences are SNHLY and FYNNEI. DNA for the CDR3: TGTGCCAGCGGGGGGACAGGACATAATTCACCCCTCCACTTT. The encoded protein is CASGGTGHNSPLHF.

This chain links TRBV6-1 with TRBJ1-2; 7 bases align to TRBD1. The CDR3 is 15 residues long. The germline V gene has CDR1 MNHNS and CDR2 SASEGT. Unmatched junction bases numbered 7, after V lost 4 bases and J lost 2 bases. For the CDR3, the DNA is TGTGCCAGCAGTGTGGGCAGGGGGTTAAACTATGGCTACACCTTC. Its translation is CASSVGRGLNYGYTF.

A few counts support this clone. The rearrangement uses TRBV5-6 and TRBJ2-2; a weak D match, TRBD1 (6 bases). CDR3 length: 15 residues. V lost 1 base and J lost 2, with 9 bases in between. In germline, CDR1 is SGHDT, CDR2 YYEEEE. CDR3 DNA: TGTGCCAGCAGCTTGTTCAGGGGCAACACCGGGGAGCTGTTTTTT. The encoded protein is CASSLFRGNTGELFF.

The chain uses TRBV2 and TRBJ1-4; possible D gene TRBD1, 5 bases. Trimming took 7 bases from V and 0 from J, leaving 9 bases between them. The length of the CDR3 is 14 residues. Per the germline V gene, CDR1 is SNHLY and CDR2 is FYNNEI. This CDR3 is CASKKGSTNEKLFF. CDR3 nucleotide sequence: TGTGCCAGCAAAAAGGGGTCAACTAATGAAAAACTGTTTTTT.

V gene TRBV20-1 combines with J gene TRBJ2-1; no clear D gene. CDR1 is DFQATT, CDR2 SNEGSKA, per germline (reference sequence). V lost 3 bases to trimming and J lost 10 bases, with 10 bases between them. This CDR3 is 11 amino acids long. In DNA, the CDR3 is TGCAGTGCTAGGCAGCCCGGGGAGCAGTTCTTC. Translation gives CSARQPGEQFF.

The V call is TRBV6-1, the J call TRBJ2-3, with 12 positions matching TRBD2. CDR3 size: 16 residues. Germline values: CDR1 MNHNS, CDR2 SASEGT. V lost 0 bases and J lost 4; bases outside the gene matches: 2. Here the CDR3 DNA reads TGTGCCAGCAGTGAAGCGGCTAGCGGGGGGGCAGATACGCAGTATTTT. Translation gives CASSEAASGGADTQYF.

In the case of this clone: Different DNA sequences within this sample yield the same CDR3. This chain uses TRBV4-1 with TRBJ1-1, with D perhaps matching TRBD1 (5 bases). Germline values: CDR1 MGHRA, CDR2 YSYEKL. The CDR3 length is 14 residues. V dropped 1 base and J dropped 2 bases, with 8 bases sitting between them. DNA for the CDR3: TGCGCCAGCAGCCAAGGGGGGTCTAACACTGAAGCTTTCTTT. Translation: CASSQGGSNTEAFF.

The chain employs TRBV11-1 and TRBJ2-1; TRBD2 matches 7 bases. Germline values: CDR1 SGHAT, CDR2 FQDESV (reference sequence). After removal of 4 bases from V and 0 bases from J, the junction contained 6 bases not matched to a gene. The CDR3 is 16 amino acids. DNA for the CDR3: TGTGCCAGCAGCTCTCTGAGGACTAGCTCCTACAATGAGCAGTTCTTC. It specifies CASSSLRTSSYNEQFF.